Presented here are 5 T cell receptor beta chains from one specimen sequenced in a study of blood T cell repertoires in COVID-19. The method was immunoSEQ multiplex PCR; TCRdb's version includes in-frame clones alone and lacks a portion of them. The top ten clones hold around 1.5% of a sample with about 210,000 clones, 88% of them seen once. Input material: peripheral blood. The receptors were sampled from a man younger than 35 with active or convalescent COVID-19.

V gene TRBV27 combines with J gene TRBJ2-2, with a possible D match to TRBD1 (6 bases). Trimming removed 5 bases at V and 7 bases at J, with 11 bases between. Germline V CDR1 and CDR2: MNHEY, SMNVEV (reference sequence). This CDR3 is 13 amino acids long. Written as DNA, the CDR3 is TGTGCCAGCAGTGAAGACAGGATCGGGGAGCTGTTTTTT. Its translation is CASSEDRIGELFF.

The chain couples TRBV27 to TRBJ2-1; possibly TRBD2 for D (5 bases). Trimming cost V 2 bases and J 3 bases, with 11 bases left between them. The CDR3 has 15 amino acids. Germline-derived CDR1 and CDR2 are MNHEY and SMNVEV (reference sequence). CDR3 in amino acids: CASSLGSAGYNEQFF. The CDR3 DNA reads as TGTGCCAGCAGTTTAGGGAGCGCGGGCTACAATGAGCAGTTCTTC.

This chain uses TRBV24-1 with TRBJ1-2, with 8 bases matching TRBD1. With V trimmed by 3 bases and J by 8 bases, 10 bases remained unmatched. CDR3 length: 15 amino acids. The V gene's germline CDR1 is KGHDR and CDR2 SFDVKD. CDR3 residues: CATSDRQGAFGGYTF. For the CDR3, the DNA is TGTGCCACCAGTGATCGTCAGGGGGCTTTCGGGGGCTACACCTTC.

The chain links TRBV7-2 to TRBJ1-2; D is possibly TRBD1 (6 bases). Trimming removed 2 bases at V and 7 bases at J, with 11 bases between. Germline V gene data show CDR1 as SGHTA and CDR2 as FQGNSA. The CDR3 contains 13 residues. The CDR3 region has the DNA TGTGCCAGCAGCTTATCAGGGGTCACTGGCTACACCTTC. It encodes CASSLSGVTGYTF.

The rearrangement uses TRBV5-8 and TRBJ1-2, with D uncertain. Germline V gene data show CDR1 as SGHTS and CDR2 as YDEGEE. Trimming cost V 2 bases and J 7 bases, with 15 bases left between them. The CDR3 runs 14 residues. The CDR3 protein is CASSFTGGPGGYTF. As DNA, the CDR3 is TGTGCCAGCAGCTTCACGGGCGGGCCCGGTGGCTACACCTTC.